This TCR beta chain comes out of a study of cytomegalovirus exposure and HLA in healthy donors (dated by TCRdb to about 2017). A note on the overall study: In an earlier analysis of 550 to 750 of the donors, about 260 Gb of sequence data and 100 million or so unique TCR beta sequences from 150 million to 200 million T cells were reported. Besides the first cohort of hundreds of subjects, a separate validation cohort made up of over a hundred different subjects was used. HLA typing included class I and class II loci at four-digit resolution. Roughly 5 DR-DQ haplotypes were handled as single units for association and clustering, since linkage in the cohort was strong. Among the roughly 400 genotyped donors, approximately 76% belonged to the genetic ancestry cluster associated with self-reported Caucasian donors. An earlier analysis of 587 of the donors used high-throughput TCR beta sequencing to judge whether each TCR beta V gene segment behaved as functional or pseudogenic. Typing coverage differed by locus: A, B, C, DRB1 and DQB1 were typed in roughly 620-640 donors, DQA1 in 500 to 550, DPA1 in 600 to 610, and DPB1 in around 440. To study patterns of TCR occurrence, a later analysis re-analyzed previously published TCR beta repertoires from 500 to 850 donors and added high-resolution HLA genotyping. Rather than using new phenotypic data, the later analysis identified candidate immune exposures from TCR beta sequences and from how often those sequences occurred across donors. The study used immunosequencing to profile the T cell repertoires of hundreds of subjects and linked those repertoires to cytomegalovirus serostatus. Across some 400 genotyped donors of the cohort, an average of roughly 250,000 unique TCR beta nucleotide sequences per donor were sequenced, and approximately 17% of those sequences were non-productive. An early release covering roughly 600 HLA-typed donors comprised about 310 gigabases of sequencing data and around 86 million unique TCR sequences. Every repertoire in the discovery cohort had been generated on one and the same sequencing platform. Donor age, sex, ethnicity and CMV serostatus were collected together with the repertoire data. The study aimed to test whether cataloging public T cell receptors could reveal signatures of past pathogen exposure. High-throughput TCR immunosequencing, statistical association of individual TCRs with disease status, and machine learning were combined to predict cytomegalovirus infection status. Genome-wide SNP genotypes for about 60% of the roughly 670 donors were used in a later genetic analysis, which treated that subset as a discovery cohort. General conclusions and limits of the study: The cohort was sequenced for TCR beta chains only, and without alpha or paired-chain data the features that could be detected were limited. Because the 87-base-pair reads could not distinguish some IMGT-functional V segments, including TRBV6-2 and TRBV6-3, those segments were excluded. A few of the identified cytomegalovirus-associated TCR beta chains were confirmed in vitro to be specific for cytomegalovirus antigens. In a later analysis, HLA-associated TCR beta chains were found to be more clonally expanded and to have lower generation probabilities than equally common non-associated chains. V-gene and J-gene trimming of TCR beta chains was associated with a missense DCLRE1C variant in a later genetic analysis, and the association was replicated in an independent cohort. It was suggested by the authors that the approach could potentially be generalized to other disease states and immunological phenotypes. When HLA alleles, especially DR and DQ, strongly co-occurred, attributing TCR associations to individual alleles was difficult. Over 15 rarely observed V segments, including chromosome 9 orphons, were excluded from the earlier analysis of about 610 of the donors because counts were too low. A group of highly shared sequence variants was considered likely to be a technical artifact of the sequencing pipeline. In a later genetic analysis, fewer N-insertions in productive TCRs were reported among donors in an Asian-associated ancestry cluster than the roughly 700-donor mean. Correlated functional status among segregating V segments might be attributable to linkage disequilibrium, but an unknown experimental factor could not be ruled out. Most TCR sequences were observed very rarely across donors, whereas some public TCRs were present in many individuals. A later analysis associated 16,951 TCR beta sequences with specific HLA alleles at a false discovery rate of 0.05. The study listed 164 TCR beta chains as associated with cytomegalovirus. Broadly in line with IMGT annotations, most TCR beta V segments showed up in productive rearrangements about 90% or about 30% of the time in an earlier analysis of approximately 640 of the donors. Because HLA typing was unavailable for some donors at each locus, only the typed subset was used in association tests. Immune exposure information for the cohort was limited to CMV serostatus. A further reported finding was that TCR beta sequences accurately predicted the HLA-A and HLA-B alleles for most subjects in the first cohort. A later analysis found that most CMV-associated TCR beta chains appeared HLA-restricted, with HLA associations seemingly driven largely by CMV exposure. A later analysis found that TCR association rates varied across HLA loci, with DRB1 alleles showing the most associated TCRs and HLA-C alleles the fewest. A later analysis reported that several top co-occurrence clusters appeared linked to parvovirus B19, influenza, CMV and Epstein-Barr virus. In both the original and validation cohorts, the classifier was reported to diagnose cytomegalovirus status with high specificity and sensitivity. Presence/absence analyses assumed roughly uniform sequencing depth across donors, an assumption that may not hold.

Trimming removed 4 bases from V and 1 base from J; the gene matches leave 2 bases unexplained. The CDR3 runs 14 amino acids, cysteine and phenylalanine included. The only DNA kept is the CDR3, 42 bases in frame from the first base. From a lookup of the germline V gene (reference sequence), CDR1 and CDR2 are MNHNY and SVGAGI. The cohort consisted of 600 or so healthy bone marrow donors. All cohort members were sampled while nominally healthy, although unrecorded immune exposures were likely present. The donor was CMV seronegative and was included in the group of 352 seronegative cohort members. Every donor gave a peripheral blood sample, and the peripheral blood mononuclear cells from that sample were used for TCR beta sequencing. Genomic DNA was extracted from the blood cell samples with the Qiagen DNeasy Blood Extraction Kit. Concerning this clone: No antigen is known for it. No much larger clone exists at a distance of one base, and base qualities are not known.

Libraries were made using the immunoSEQ multiplex PCR assay. The multiplex PCR relied on a mix of 60 forward primers for TCR Vbeta segments and 13 reverse primers for TCR Jbeta segments. The CDR3 region of rearranged TCR beta genes was amplified from genomic DNA with a multiplex PCR assay. The amplified TCR beta libraries were sequenced on the Illumina HiSeq System as 87-base-pair reads. As for the original processing: In a later analysis, tens of millions of unique TCR beta chains were counted across the 690 or so repertoires, and approximately 9.9 million of these chains were shared by at least two donors. Raw reads were error-corrected and collapsed into unique sequences with a nearest-neighbor algorithm that merged closely related sequences to remove PCR and sequencing errors. Alignment of CDR3 sequences to IMGT reference sequences was used to assign V, D and J gene segments. For a sequence to be retained, at least a six-nucleotide match to both a V gene segment and a J gene segment was required. A rearrangement was called productive if the CDR3 had no stop codons and remained in frame with V and J, and every other rearrangement was called non-productive. Following IMGT convention, CDR3 was defined as the stretch from the second conserved V-encoded cysteine up to the conserved J-encoded phenylalanine. Sequences without an unambiguous match to a single V gene segment were excluded from the earlier analysis of a few hundred of the donors. An earlier analysis of several hundred of the donors called V segments functional above 56.7% productive rearrangements and segregating when the between-donor standard deviation exceeded 5%. To diagnose cytomegalovirus status from the catalog of TCR beta chain sequences, a statistical classification framework was built. V and J gene assignment, in a later analysis, came from comparing TCR nucleotide sequences with IMGT/GENE-DB human TR gene sequences. Using the TCRdist pipeline, a later analysis assigned CDR3 sequences along with most-parsimonious VDJ recombination scenarios. In a later analysis, every TCR beta chain was defined by the combination of its CDR3 amino acid sequence and its V-gene family, and reads without a unique V-gene family were dropped. A later analysis removed roughly 590 highly shared, low-generation-probability nucleotide sequences to deal with suspected cross-contamination and a sequencing artifact. For each public chain, a later analysis derived a clonal expansion index from normalized ranks of inferred template counts within each repertoire. In a later analysis, generation probabilities were computed with a VDJ recombination model fitted to out-of-frame rearrangements, and the resulting probabilities were checked against IGoR. Hypergeometric tests were used in a later analysis to score TCR-TCR, TCR-HLA and TCR-CMV co-occurrence, with a repertoire-size bias correction applied to the TCR pairs. In a later analysis, false discovery rates were estimated by permuting HLA or CMV assignments 20 times. In a later analysis, co-occurring TCRs were grouped with DBSCAN, and TCRdist sequence similarity was added when clustering was performed within HLA-allele-positive subsets. Repertoires with fewer than 30,000 or more than 120,000 public chains were left out of co-occurrence clustering, as were about 5 repertoires with anomalous nucleotide sharing. Held by TCRdb, this immuneACCESS table contains in-frame sequences only and omits some clones. Under half of the omission traces to an unresolved V gene where checked; the cause of the rest is unknown. V and J calls and clone size are copied from that table; D and trimming were computed from the DNA. The sample data list 55,000 to 65,000 clones, and about 80% of these were observed just once. Approximately 3.5% of the sample comes from the top ten.

The chain couples TRBV6-6 to TRBJ2-7, and 9 junctional nucleotides match TRBD2. This TCR was recovered from a woman aged 40 to 50 in good health and CMV-seronegative. The sequenced sample consisted of PBMCs. This receptor has the CDR3 CASSFTSGSYEQYF. The DNA sequence is given as TGTGCCAGCAGTTTTACTAGCGGGTCCTACGAGCAGTACTTC.